This TCR beta chain was captured by sequencing in a study of brain T cells in children with intractable seizures. The study, taken as a whole, reports: Pre-surgery blood may have been undersampled, hiding some clones.

Concerning this clone itself: Its specificity is unknown.

Only cases whose brain tissue showed the highest T cell transcript signatures were sequenced. At least one anti-epileptic drug was given before surgery. Trimming removed 0 bases from V and 6 bases from J; junction bases left unmatched: 11. CDR1 is MGHRA and CDR2 is YSYEKL in the germline V gene. The CDR3 spans 16 residues. TCRdb keeps only in-frame clones here, not all; method: immunoSEQ multiplex PCR. The table includes approximately 110,000 clones, 94% detected once. The source of this sequence is a boy under three years old with hemimegalencephaly and intractable seizures. The material was peripheral blood, obtained at surgery. The chain links TRBV4-1 to TRBJ2-7, with 7 bases fitting TRBD2. The CDR3: CASSQDPGGSSAEQYF. The DNA for the CDR3 is TGCGCCAGCAGCCAAGATCCGGGAGGTTCGTCCGCCGAGCAGTACTTC.